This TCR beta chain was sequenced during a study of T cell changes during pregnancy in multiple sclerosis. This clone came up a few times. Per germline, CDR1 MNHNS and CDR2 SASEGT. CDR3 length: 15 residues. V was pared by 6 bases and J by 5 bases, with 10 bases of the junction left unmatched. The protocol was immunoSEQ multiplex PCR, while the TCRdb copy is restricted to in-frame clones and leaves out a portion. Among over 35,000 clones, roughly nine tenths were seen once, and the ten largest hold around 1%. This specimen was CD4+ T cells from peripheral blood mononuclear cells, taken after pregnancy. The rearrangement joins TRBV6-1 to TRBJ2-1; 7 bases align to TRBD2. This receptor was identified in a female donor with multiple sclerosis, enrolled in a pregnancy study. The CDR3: CASRMGGGLDNEQFF. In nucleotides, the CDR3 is TGTGCCAGCAGAATGGGGGGGGGATTGGACAATGAGCAGTTCTTC.